This is a list of T cell receptor beta chains from one sample in a study of T-cell reconstitution after alpha-beta-depleted transplantation in children. Each CDR3 protein gets one entry after TCRdb re-called the PCR reads with MiXCR. The sample contains about 400,000 distinct CDR3 sequences, 15% to 20% of which appear only once. The sequencing used PBMCs, mostly from graft donor cells, collected 360 days after TCRalphabeta/CD19-depleted stem cell transplant. Source of these receptors: a boy under two years old who had a stem cell transplant for Wiskott-Aldrich syndrome, so the T cells may come from the graft donor. Each CDR3 is given with its conserved first and last residue. D genes are given only for firm matches. Rows may omit the clone size; those that give it use once, few, many or a size class.

d_call: NA
clone_size: NA
j_call: TRBJ2-3
v_call: TRBV4-1
cdr3_nt: TGCGCCAGCAGCCACAAAAGAGGGCGCCTGGAGGGCACAGATACGCAGTATTTT
cdr3_aa: CASSHKRGRLEGTDTQYF

d_call: TRBD2
clone_size: NA
j_call: TRBJ2-1
v_call: TRBV12-3/TRBV12-4
cdr3_nt: TGTGCCAGCAGTTTCGAAGGTGAAACTAGCGGGAGGGCATGTGAGCAGTTCTTC
cdr3_aa: CASSFEGETSGRACEQFF

d_call: NA
clone_size: few
j_call: TRBJ1-4
v_call: TRBV15
cdr3_nt: TGTGCCACCAGCAGATCTGTCTTACGGGATGAAAAACTGTTTTTT
cdr3_aa: CATSRSVLRDEKLFF

d_call: TRBD2
clone_size: NA
j_call: TRBJ2-5
v_call: TRBV10-3
cdr3_nt: TGTGCCATCAGTGAGTTCTATTTCCGGGACTACAACCAAGAGACCCAGTACTTC
cdr3_aa: CAISEFYFRDYNQETQYF

d_call: TRBD1
clone_size: NA
j_call: TRBJ2-1
v_call: TRBV29-1
cdr3_nt: TGCAGCGTAGATAAAACCGGGACAGGACGCTTCTACAATGAGCAGTTCTTC
cdr3_aa: CSVDKTGTGRFYNEQFF

d_call: NA
clone_size: NA
j_call: TRBJ2-3
v_call: TRBV21-1
cdr3_nt: TGTGCCAGCAGCAACCAAAATCCCCGGACTAAAAGGCGGGCGGATACGCAGTATTTT
cdr3_aa: CASSNQNPRTKRRADTQYF

d_call: TRBD2
clone_size: once
j_call: TRBJ2-7
v_call: TRBV18
cdr3_nt: TGTGCCAGCTCACAAGGACTAGCGGGAGGGTCCTACGAGCAGTACTTC
cdr3_aa: CASSQGLAGGSYEQYF

d_call: NA
clone_size: few
j_call: TRBJ2-7
v_call: TRBV12-3/TRBV12-4
cdr3_nt: TGTGCCAGCCAAGAGAGCTCCTACGAGCAGTACTTC
cdr3_aa: CASQESSYEQYF

d_call: TRBD2
clone_size: NA
j_call: TRBJ2-5
v_call: TRBV4-1
cdr3_nt: TGCGCCAGCAGCCAAGGACTAGCGTTAAAAGAGACCCAGTACTTC
cdr3_aa: CASSQGLALKETQYF

d_call: NA
clone_size: many
j_call: TRBJ1-1
v_call: TRBV6-1
cdr3_nt: TGTGCCAGCAGCAATTCGGGTCGGCACACTGAAGCTTTCTTT
cdr3_aa: CASSNSGRHTEAFF

d_call: NA
clone_size: NA
j_call: TRBJ2-1
v_call: TRBV12-3/TRBV12-4
cdr3_nt: TGTGCCAGCAGTTTAGCCCCTTGGGACAATGCACGATGGTACAATGAGCAGTTCTTC
cdr3_aa: CASSLAPWDNARWYNEQFF